The TCR beta chain described here comes from a study of shared clonotypes between healthy human individuals. Germline CDR1 and CDR2: ENHRY and SYGVKD. This CDR3 has 15 amino acids. V shed 6 bases and J shed 1 base, with 12 bases lying between them. Assay: immunoSEQ multiplex PCR; the TCRdb copy retains only in-frame clones and omits some. In the table there are under 650,000 clones, approximately 95% of which are singletons. The origin of this receptor is a woman aged 25 to 45 in good health. Sequences were obtained from naive CD4+ T cells sorted from blood. Subset indicated: CD45RA+ positively selected. The chain couples TRBV10-3 to TRBJ2-2; no clear D. The CDR3 protein is CAISGDTGNTGELFF. As DNA, the CDR3 is TGTGCCATCAGCGGTGACACGGGGAACACCGGGGAGCTGTTTTTT.